These 22 T cell receptor beta chains came from one sample sequenced in a study of OX40 agonist ivuxolimab in advanced cancers. The receptor library was made with the immunoSEQ multiplex PCR assay. TCRdb carries this immuneACCESS record with in-frame sequences only. Its versions omit some clonotypes, under half of them owing to an unresolved V gene in the studies checked, with the rest unexplained. The sample has 40,000 or so clones on record, 75% to 90% of them singletons. The top ten constitute less than 0.65% of the sample. The source was CD4+ or CD8+ T cells sorted from blood, collected in a trial of the OX40 agonist ivuxolimab. Source of these receptors: an adult with an advanced solid tumor such as melanoma, head and neck, liver or kidney cancer.

The chain recombines TRBV6-5 with TRBJ2-5; D might be TRBD1 (5 bases). This CDR3 has 13 residues. V was shortened by 0 bases and J by 4 bases, with 6 bases between the two germline ends. Germline V CDR1 and CDR2: MNHEY, SVGAGI. Here the CDR3 reads CASSYSRGETQYF. The CDR3 DNA sequence: TGTGCCAGCAGTTACTCAAGGGGAGAGACCCAGTACTTC.

CDR3 sequence: CASSPGADTQYF. The CDR3 nucleotides read TGTGCCAGCAGCCCCGGGGCAGATACGCAGTATTTT. The chain recombines TRBV4-2 with TRBJ2-3, with TRBD2 as a possible D gene (5 bases). The ends were cut back, 4 bases at V and 4 bases at J, with 6 bases in the middle. In germline, CDR1 is LGHNA, CDR2 YNFKEQ. CDR3 length: 12 amino acids.

The chain has TRBV18 and TRBJ2-7; perhaps TRBD1 as D (6 bases). Between the trimmed V and J ends, which lost 3 bases and 0 bases, there was a span of 9 bases. CDR1 KGHSH and CDR2 LQKENI come from the germline V gene. This CDR3 spans 14 amino acids. The CDR3 nucleotides are TGTGCCAGCTCACCGTCGGACAGCTCCTACGAGCAGTACTTC. Translating it yields CASSPSDSSYEQYF.

The chain uses TRBV5-1 and TRBJ2-7, with 7 bases aligning to TRBD2. Germline CDR1 SGHRS, CDR2 YFSETQ. V shed 8 bases and J 4 bases; nucleotides not matched to a gene: 9. The CDR3 is made up of 13 amino acids. DNA of the CDR3: TGCGCCAGTACCTCGGGGGGACGGTACGAGCAGTACTTC. It codes for CASTSGGRYEQYF.

The chain employs TRBV11-2 and TRBJ1-1, with TRBD1 identical over 7 bases. Unmatched junction bases numbered 7, after V lost 5 bases and J lost 10 bases. The CDR3 is 12 residues long. CDR1 and CDR2 from the germline V gene are SGHAT and FQNNGV. The CDR3 region has the DNA TGTGCCAGCAGCCCGGAGACAGGGACAGCTTTCTTT. Translation gives CASSPETGTAFF.

J is TRBJ1-5 and V is TRBV21-1; the table's D gene call, TRBD1, was not cross checked with the DNA. TRBV21-1 is reported as a pseudogene. CDR3 length: 13 residues. The CDR3 nucleotides read TGTGCCCCGAGGGGGACAGTCAATCAGCCCCAGCATTTT. It is translated as CAPRGTVNQPQHF.

The chain couples TRBV5-1 to TRBJ2-6, with D hard to call. The CDR3 has 14 amino acids. Trimming pared 2 bases from V and 4 bases from J, leaving 7 bases between. Germline-derived CDR1 and CDR2 are SGHRS and YFSETQ. CDR3 nucleotides: TGCGCCAGCAGCTTTGGATCAGGGGCCAACGTCCTGACTTTC. Protein product: CASSFGSGANVLTF.

V and J are TRBV27 and TRBJ2-7, with 12 bases identical to TRBD1. The CDR3 length is 15 residues. Per the germline V gene, CDR1 is MNHEY and CDR2 is SMNVEV (reference sequence). With V trimmed by 0 bases and J by 4 bases, 1 base remained unmatched. The CDR3 DNA reads TGTGCCAGCAGTTTATCGGGACAGGGGGCATACGAGCAGTACTTC. This encodes CASSLSGQGAYEQYF.

The DNA for the CDR3 is TGTGCCAGCAGTGAAGAAGGGCGGGGGGGTGGCTACGAGCAGTACTTC. This sequence encodes CASSEEGRGGGYEQYF. The rearrangement uses TRBV6-1 and TRBJ2-7, with TRBD2 matching 9 bases. This CDR3 has 16 residues. Germline CDR1 MNHNS, CDR2 SASEGT. Trimming removed 1 base from V and 3 bases from J; junction bases left unmatched: 7.

The chain links TRBV6-5 to TRBJ1-1, with no clear D. Trimming took 2 bases from V and 6 from J, leaving 16 bases between them. Germline CDR1 is MNHEY and CDR2 is SVGAGI. The CDR3 covers 15 residues. CDR3 nucleotide sequence: TGTGCCAGCAGTTACCTCCTCGGCGGGTGGTCTGAAGCTTTCTTT. Its translation is CASSYLLGGWSEAFF.

The chain carries TRBV6-1 and TRBJ2-7, with 7 bases lining up with TRBD2. V dropped 2 bases and J dropped 6; count of bases not matched to a gene: 10. The CDR3 loop spans 15 amino acids. Germline CDR1 MNHNS, CDR2 SASEGT. CDR3 amino acids: CASSEPSSGGTEQYF. DNA of the CDR3: TGTGCCAGCAGTGAACCTTCATCGGGAGGAACCGAGCAGTACTTC.

The genes are TRBV9 and TRBJ2-3; 8 bases match TRBD1. CDR1 and CDR2 from the germline V gene are SGDLS and YYNGEE. V was pared by 2 bases and J by 4 bases, with 15 bases of the junction left unmatched. This CDR3 is built from 18 residues. The CDR3 loop is CASSVPLIQGVEADTQYF. For the CDR3, the DNA is TGTGCCAGCAGCGTCCCTCTGATACAGGGGGTCGAAGCAGATACGCAGTATTTT.

The J gene is TRBJ2-5, the V gene TRBV6-5, with D perhaps being TRBD1 or TRBD2 (5 bases each). The CDR3 contains 13 residues. CDR1 and CDR2 (germline): MNHEY, SVGAGI. The V and J ends lost 5 bases and 1 base respectively, with 8 bases between them. In nucleotides, the CDR3 is TGTGCCAGCAGTCCGGGACGCCAAGAGACCCAGTACTTC. Its translation is CASSPGRQETQYF.

This chain uses TRBV27 with TRBJ2-1, with D possibly being TRBD1 or TRBD2 (5 bases each). The CDR3 totals 14 residues. The V gene's germline CDR1 is MNHEY and CDR2 SMNVEV (reference sequence). V was pared by 3 bases and J by 0 bases, with 6 bases between. CDR3 sequence (DNA): TGTGCCAGCAGTTTCGGGGCCTCCTACAATGAGCAGTTCTTC. Protein sequence: CASSFGASYNEQFF.

V gene TRBV27 combines with J gene TRBJ2-7, with 10 bases fitting TRBD2. CDR1 and CDR2 from the germline V gene are MNHEY and SMNVEV (reference sequence). J gave up 6 bases and V 3 bases, and 8 bases lay outside the gene matches. CDR3 length: 15 amino acids. CDR3 region: CASSFSGGAFIEQYF. In nucleotides, the CDR3 is TGTGCCAGCAGTTTCAGCGGGGGGGCGTTTATCGAGCAGTACTTC.

This chain uses TRBV20-1 with TRBJ2-1, with D uncertain. Germline V gene lookup returns CDR1 DFQATT and CDR2 SNEGSKA (reference sequence). V shed 3 bases and J shed 5 bases, with 2 bases lying between them. The CDR3 runs 10 residues. The CDR3 DNA reads as TGCAGTGCTAGGGACAATGAGCAGTTCTTC. It translates to CSARDNEQFF.

The V gene is TRBV18, the J gene TRBJ2-2, with no clear D. The CDR3 loop spans 13 amino acids. Looked up from germline, CDR1 is KGHSH and CDR2 is LQKENI. Trimming removed 6 bases at V and 6 bases at J, with 11 bases between. The CDR3 nucleotides read TGTGCCAGCTCCGAACGTGGGGCCGGGGAGCTGTTTTTT. It codes for CASSERGAGELFF. Full variable domain (remainder filled in from reference TRBV18 and TRBJ2-2): NAGVMQNPRHLVRRRGQEARLRCSPMKGHSHVYWYRQLPEEGLKFMVYLQKENIIDESGMPKERFSAEFPKEGPSILRIQQVVRGDSAAYFCASSERGAGELFFGEGSRLTVL.

The rearrangement links TRBV5-5 to TRBJ1-2, with D possibly being TRBD1 (6 bases). Trimming stripped 3 bases from V and 5 bases from J, with 17 bases between. CDR3 length: 15 amino acids. In germline, CDR1 is SGHKS, CDR2 YYEKEE (reference sequence). CDR3 bases: TGTGCCAGCAGCTCCAAGCAGGGGTTGGAGTATGGCTACACCTTC. Its protein product is CASSSKQGLEYGYTF.

The CDR3 bases are TGTGCCAGCAGCCGCAGATCTGGGGGGCGCGGGGATACGCAGTATTTT. The encoded protein is CASSRRSGGRGDTQYF. V gene TRBV5-6 combines with J gene TRBJ2-3; perhaps D is TRBD1 or TRBD2 (6 bases each). The germline V gene has CDR1 SGHDT and CDR2 YYEEEE. This CDR3 has 16 amino acids. Trimming shortened V by 4 bases and J by 6 bases, and 21 bases separated the two germline ends.

Note on this clone: A read error is likely, as this CDR3 ends without the conserved phenylalanine or tryptophan. The genes are TRBV5-5 and TRBJ1-6; no reliable D call. The V and J ends lost 7 bases and 8 bases respectively, with 10 bases between them. This CDR3 comprises 12 residues. The V gene's germline CDR1 is SGHKS and CDR2 YYEKEE (reference sequence). DNA for the CDR3: TGTGCCAGCTCGCAGGTTGATTCACCCCTCCACCTT. It specifies CASSQVDSPLHL.

V and J are TRBV6-1 and TRBJ2-3; maybe TRBD2 (5 bases). Germline CDR1 and CDR2: MNHNS and SASEGT. Trimming removed 1 base from V and 1 base from J, with 6 bases in between. The CDR3 is made up of 14 amino acids. The DNA of the CDR3 is TGTGCCAGCAGTGAAGGGGGAGGCACAGATACGCAGTATTTT. Encoded protein: CASSEGGGTDTQYF.

The V call is TRBV7-2, the J call TRBJ2-3, with no clear D. Germline CDR1 SGHTA, CDR2 FQGNSA. This CDR3 contains 12 residues. V was trimmed by 5 bases and J by 4 bases, leaving 7 bases between them. CDR3 loop: CASSPGADTQYF. CDR3 sequence (DNA): TGTGCCAGCAGCCCTGGGGCAGATACGCAGTATTTT.